Listed below are T cell receptor beta chains from one sample, sequenced in a study of PD-1 blockade in classical Hodgkin lymphoma. Only in-frame clones appear in the TCRdb table, and some are missing; sequencing was by immunoSEQ multiplex PCR. This table has 3,200 or so clones, roughly 71% appearing once. Sequencing was performed on CD8+ T cells from blood. These receptors were obtained from a human donor with classical Hodgkin lymphoma. The CDR3 runs from the conserved cysteine through the conserved F or W. Fields, in order: V gene, CDR3 protein.

>TRBV27
CASSLRLAGVYEQYF
>TRBV6-5
CASSYYQGSTDTQYF
>TRBV12-5
CASGGAFIGGPEQGGELFF
>TRBV5-1
CASSTLQGATTEAFF
>TRBV18
CASSPTGLFSPLHF
>TRBV21-1
CASSKLAGGTGELFF
>TRBV9
CASSVVPGISYEQYF
>TRBV9
CASSTGGGRAEQYF
>TRBV28
CASSLRSQIGTFEQYF
>TRBV6-5
CASSYRTSANIQYF
>TRBV6-1
CASGTGADTGELFF
>TRBV28
CASSVVDTIYF
>TRBV4-1
CASSQGAGNTEAFF
>TRBV27
CASSSLPLSGANVLTF
>TRBV11-2
CASSRGGGLWETQYF
>TRBV5-6
CASSLVALAGEETQYF
>TRBV25-1
CASSETPGQTYEQYF
>TRBV19
CASTRDTRTDTQYF
>TRBV6-5
CASSWGLADYEQYF
>TRBV6-6
CASSWGTDEQFF
>TRBV19
CASSIVSGYEQFF
>TRBV2
CASTGQGADEQYF
>TRBV19
CASSMMGFGSYNEQFF
>TRBV7-7
CASSPTGSRLAGYNEQFF
>TRBV6-1
CASSEGGATYEQYF
>TRBV6-1
CASSEVTGGGGQGEKLFF
>TRBV4-1
CASSQSWGLPSTDTQYF
>TRBV5-4
CASSLSGNSGANVLTF
>TRBV29-1
CSVVGEGAGYEQYF
>TRBV10-3
CAITGGDSPLHF
>TRBV4-2
CASSQDLGDSSYEQYF
>TRBV4-2
CASSQDETSGSEQYF
>TRBV4-1
CASSQESLSGANVLTF